This T cell receptor (beta chain) was obtained from a study of identical twins. The CDR3 runs 16 residues. V lost 8 bases and J 2 bases, leaving 19 bases between the germline ends. Per germline, CDR1 MDHEN and CDR2 SYDVKM. TCRdb called the 5' RACE reads again in MiXCR, with one record for every CDR3 protein. The sample shows around 490,000 distinct CDR3 sequences, 13% to 15% of them seen only once. This sample was also put to use in a study of yellow fever vaccine responses in identical twins.

This sequence joins TRBV28 and TRBJ1-5; tentatively, D is TRBD1 (5 bases). This clonotype originated in a woman between 18 and 29 years old in good health. Sequencing was carried out using CD4+ T cells sorted from blood. The chain's CDR3 is CASVTAGLVGNQPQHF. The CDR3 nucleotides read TGTGCCAGCGTTACCGCAGGGTTGGTTGGCAATCAGCCCCAGCATTTT.